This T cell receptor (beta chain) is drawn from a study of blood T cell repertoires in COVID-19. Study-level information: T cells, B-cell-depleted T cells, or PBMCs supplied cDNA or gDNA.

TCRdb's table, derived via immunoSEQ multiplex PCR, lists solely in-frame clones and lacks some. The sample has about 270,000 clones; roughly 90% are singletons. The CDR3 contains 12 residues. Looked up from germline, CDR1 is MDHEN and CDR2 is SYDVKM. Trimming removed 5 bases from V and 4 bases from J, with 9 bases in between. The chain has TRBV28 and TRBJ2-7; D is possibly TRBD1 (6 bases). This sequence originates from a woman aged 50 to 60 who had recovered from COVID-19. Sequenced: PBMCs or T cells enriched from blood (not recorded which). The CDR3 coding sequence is TGTGCCAGCAGTGGGGGCAAATACGAGCAGTACTTC. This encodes CASSGGKYEQYF.